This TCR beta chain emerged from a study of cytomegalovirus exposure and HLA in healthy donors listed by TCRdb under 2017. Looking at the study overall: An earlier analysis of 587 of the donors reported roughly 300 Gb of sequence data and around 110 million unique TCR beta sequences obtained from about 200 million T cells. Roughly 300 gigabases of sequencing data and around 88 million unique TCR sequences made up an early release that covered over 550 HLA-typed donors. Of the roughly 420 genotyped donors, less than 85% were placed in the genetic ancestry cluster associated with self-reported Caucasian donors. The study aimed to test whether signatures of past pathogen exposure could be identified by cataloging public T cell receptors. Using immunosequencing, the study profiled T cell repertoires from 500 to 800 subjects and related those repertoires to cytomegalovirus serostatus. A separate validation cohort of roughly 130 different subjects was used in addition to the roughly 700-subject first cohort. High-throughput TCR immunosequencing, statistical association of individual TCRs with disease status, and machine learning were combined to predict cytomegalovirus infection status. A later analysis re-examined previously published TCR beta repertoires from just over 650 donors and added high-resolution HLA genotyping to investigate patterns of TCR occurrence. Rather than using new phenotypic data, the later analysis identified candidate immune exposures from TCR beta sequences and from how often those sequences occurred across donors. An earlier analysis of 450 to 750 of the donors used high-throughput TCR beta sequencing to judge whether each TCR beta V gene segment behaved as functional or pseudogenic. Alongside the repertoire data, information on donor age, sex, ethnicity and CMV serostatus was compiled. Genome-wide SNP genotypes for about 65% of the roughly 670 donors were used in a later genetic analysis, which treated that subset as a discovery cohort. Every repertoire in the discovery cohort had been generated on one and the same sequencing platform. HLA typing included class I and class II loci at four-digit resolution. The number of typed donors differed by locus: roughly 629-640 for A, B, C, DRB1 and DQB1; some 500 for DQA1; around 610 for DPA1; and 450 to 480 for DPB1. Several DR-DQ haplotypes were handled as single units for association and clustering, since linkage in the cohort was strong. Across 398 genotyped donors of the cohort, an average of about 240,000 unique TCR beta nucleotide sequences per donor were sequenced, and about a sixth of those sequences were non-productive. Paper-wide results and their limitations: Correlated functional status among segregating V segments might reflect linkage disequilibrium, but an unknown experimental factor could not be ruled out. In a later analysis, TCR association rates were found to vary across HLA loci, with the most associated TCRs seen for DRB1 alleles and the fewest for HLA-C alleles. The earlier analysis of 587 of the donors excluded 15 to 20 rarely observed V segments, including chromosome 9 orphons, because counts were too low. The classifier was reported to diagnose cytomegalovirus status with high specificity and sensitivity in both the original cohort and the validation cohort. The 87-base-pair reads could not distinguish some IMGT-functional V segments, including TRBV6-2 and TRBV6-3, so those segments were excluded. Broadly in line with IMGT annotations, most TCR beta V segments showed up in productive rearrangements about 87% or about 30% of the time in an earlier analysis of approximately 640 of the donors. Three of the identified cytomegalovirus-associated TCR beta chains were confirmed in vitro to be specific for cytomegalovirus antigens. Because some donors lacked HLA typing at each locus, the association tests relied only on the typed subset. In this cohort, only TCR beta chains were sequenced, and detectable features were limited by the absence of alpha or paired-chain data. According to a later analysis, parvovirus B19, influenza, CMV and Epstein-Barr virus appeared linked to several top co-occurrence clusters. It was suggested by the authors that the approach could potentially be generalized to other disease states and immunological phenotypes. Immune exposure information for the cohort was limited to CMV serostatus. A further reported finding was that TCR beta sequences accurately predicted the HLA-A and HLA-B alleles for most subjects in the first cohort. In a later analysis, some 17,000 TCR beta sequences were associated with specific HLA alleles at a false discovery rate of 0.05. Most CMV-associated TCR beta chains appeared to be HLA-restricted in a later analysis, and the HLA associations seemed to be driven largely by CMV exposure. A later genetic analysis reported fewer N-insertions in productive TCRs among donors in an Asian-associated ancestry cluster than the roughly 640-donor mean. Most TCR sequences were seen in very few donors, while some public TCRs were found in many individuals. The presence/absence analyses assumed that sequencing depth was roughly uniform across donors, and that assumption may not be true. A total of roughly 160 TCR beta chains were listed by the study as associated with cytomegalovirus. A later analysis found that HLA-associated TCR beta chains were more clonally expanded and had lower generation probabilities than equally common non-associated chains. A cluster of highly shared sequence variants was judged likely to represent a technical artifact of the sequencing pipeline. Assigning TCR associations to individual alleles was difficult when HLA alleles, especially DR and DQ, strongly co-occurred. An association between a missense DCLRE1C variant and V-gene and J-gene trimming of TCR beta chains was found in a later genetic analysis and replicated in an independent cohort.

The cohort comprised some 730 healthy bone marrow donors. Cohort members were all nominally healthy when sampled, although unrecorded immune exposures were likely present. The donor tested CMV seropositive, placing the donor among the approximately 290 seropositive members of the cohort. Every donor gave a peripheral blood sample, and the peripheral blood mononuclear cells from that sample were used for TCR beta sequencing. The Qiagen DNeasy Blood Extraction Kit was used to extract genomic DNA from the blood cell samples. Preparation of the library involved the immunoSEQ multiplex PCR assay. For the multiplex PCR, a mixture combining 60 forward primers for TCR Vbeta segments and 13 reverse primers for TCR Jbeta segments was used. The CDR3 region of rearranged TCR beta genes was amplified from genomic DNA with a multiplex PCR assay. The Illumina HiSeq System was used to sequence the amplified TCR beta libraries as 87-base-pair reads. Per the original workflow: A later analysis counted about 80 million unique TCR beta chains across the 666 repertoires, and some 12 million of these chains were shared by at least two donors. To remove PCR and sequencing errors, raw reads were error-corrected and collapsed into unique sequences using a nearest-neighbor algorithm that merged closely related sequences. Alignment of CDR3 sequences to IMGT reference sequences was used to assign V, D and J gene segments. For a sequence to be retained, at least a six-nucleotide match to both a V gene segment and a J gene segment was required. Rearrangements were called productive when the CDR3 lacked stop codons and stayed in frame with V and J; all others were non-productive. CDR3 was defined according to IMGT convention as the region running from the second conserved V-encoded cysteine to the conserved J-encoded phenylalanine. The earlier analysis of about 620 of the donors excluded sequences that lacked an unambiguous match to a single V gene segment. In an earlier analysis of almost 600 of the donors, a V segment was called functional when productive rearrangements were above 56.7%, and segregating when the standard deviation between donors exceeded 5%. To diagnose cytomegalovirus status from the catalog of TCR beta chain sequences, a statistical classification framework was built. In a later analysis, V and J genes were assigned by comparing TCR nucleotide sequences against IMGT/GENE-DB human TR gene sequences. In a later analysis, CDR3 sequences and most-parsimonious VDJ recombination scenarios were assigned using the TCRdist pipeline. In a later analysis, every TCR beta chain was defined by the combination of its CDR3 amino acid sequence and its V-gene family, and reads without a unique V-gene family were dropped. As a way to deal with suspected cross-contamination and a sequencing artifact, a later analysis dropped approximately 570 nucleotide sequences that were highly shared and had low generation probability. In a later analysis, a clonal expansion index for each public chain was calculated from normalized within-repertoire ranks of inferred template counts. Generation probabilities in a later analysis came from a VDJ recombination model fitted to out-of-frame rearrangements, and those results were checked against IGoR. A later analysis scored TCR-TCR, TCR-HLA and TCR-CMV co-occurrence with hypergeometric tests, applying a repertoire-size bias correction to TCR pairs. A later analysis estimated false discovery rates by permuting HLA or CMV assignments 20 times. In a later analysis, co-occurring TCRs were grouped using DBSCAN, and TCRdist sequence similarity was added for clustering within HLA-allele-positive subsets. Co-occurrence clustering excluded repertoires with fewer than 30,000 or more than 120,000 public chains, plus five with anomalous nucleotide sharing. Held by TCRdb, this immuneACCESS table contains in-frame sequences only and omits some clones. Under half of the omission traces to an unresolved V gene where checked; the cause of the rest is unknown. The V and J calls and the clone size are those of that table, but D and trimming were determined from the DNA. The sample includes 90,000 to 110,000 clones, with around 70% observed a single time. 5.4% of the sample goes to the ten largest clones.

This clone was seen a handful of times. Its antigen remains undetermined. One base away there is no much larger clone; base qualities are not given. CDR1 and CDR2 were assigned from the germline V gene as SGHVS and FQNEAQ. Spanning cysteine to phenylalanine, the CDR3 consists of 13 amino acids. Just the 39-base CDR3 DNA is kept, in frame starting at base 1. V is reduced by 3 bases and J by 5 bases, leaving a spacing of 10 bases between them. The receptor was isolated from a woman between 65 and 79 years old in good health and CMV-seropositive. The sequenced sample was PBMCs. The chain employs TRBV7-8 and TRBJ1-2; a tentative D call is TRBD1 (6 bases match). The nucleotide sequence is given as TGTGCCAGCAGCTTCGACAGGATGTATGGCTACACCTTC. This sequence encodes CASSFDRMYGYTF.